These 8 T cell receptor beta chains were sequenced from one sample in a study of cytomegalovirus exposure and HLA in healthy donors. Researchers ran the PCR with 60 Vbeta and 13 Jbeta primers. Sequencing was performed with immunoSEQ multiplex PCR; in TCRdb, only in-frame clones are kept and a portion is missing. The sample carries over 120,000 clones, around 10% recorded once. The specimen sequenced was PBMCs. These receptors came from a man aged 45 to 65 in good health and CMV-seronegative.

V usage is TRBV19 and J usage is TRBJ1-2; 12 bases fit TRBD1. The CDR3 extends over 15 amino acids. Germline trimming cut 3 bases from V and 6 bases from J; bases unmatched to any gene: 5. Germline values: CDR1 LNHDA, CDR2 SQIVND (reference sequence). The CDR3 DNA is TGTGCCAGTAGTATGGGGGACAGGGGGCATCATGGCTACACCTTC. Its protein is CASSMGDRGHHGYTF. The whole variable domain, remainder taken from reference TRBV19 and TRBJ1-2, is DGGITQSPKYLFRKEGQNVTLSCEQNLNHDAMYWYRQDPGQGLRLIYYSQIVNDFQKGDIAEGYSVSREKKESFPLTVTSAQKNPTAFYLCASSMGDRGHHGYTFGSGTRLTVV.

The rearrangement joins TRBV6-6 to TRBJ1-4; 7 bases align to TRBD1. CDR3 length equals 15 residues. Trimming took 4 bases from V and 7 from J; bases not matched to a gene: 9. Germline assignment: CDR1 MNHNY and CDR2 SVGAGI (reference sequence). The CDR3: CASSSSGQAGEKLFF. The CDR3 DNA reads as TGTGCCAGCAGTTCCTCCGGACAGGCCGGTGAAAAACTGTTTTTT.

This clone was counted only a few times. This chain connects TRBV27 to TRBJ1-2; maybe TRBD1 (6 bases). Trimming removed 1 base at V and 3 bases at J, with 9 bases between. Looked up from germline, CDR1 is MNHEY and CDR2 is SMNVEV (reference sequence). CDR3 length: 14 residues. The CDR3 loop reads CASSLFRTDYGYTF. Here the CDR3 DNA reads TGTGCCAGCAGTTTATTCCGGACAGACTATGGCTACACCTTC.

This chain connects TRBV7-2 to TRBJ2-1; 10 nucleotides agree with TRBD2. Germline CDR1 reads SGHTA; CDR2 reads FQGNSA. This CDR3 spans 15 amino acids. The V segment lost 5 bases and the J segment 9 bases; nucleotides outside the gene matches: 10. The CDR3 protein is CASSHQLAGKFEQFF. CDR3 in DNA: TGTGCCAGCAGCCACCAACTAGCGGGAAAATTTGAGCAGTTCTTC.

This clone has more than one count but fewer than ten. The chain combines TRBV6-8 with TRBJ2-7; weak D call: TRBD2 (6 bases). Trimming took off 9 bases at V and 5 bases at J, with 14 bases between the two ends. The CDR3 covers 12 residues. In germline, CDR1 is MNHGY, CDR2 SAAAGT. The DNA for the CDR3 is TGTGCCAGACGTCCCCCGGGGGACGAGCAGTACTTC. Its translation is CARRPPGDEQYF.

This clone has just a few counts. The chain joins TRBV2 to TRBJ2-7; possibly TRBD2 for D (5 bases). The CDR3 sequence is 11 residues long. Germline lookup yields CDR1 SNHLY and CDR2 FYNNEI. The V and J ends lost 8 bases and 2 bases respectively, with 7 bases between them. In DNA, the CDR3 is TGTGCCAGCGGGAGCGCCTACGAGCAGTACTTC. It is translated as CASGSAYEQYF.

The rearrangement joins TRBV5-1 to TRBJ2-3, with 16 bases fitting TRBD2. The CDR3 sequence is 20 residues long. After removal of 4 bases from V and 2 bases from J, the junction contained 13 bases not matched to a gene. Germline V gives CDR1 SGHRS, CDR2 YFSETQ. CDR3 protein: CASSVLPGLAGGLNTDTQYF. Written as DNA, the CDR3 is TGCGCCAGCAGCGTACTACCGGGACTAGCGGGAGGGCTTAACACAGATACGCAGTATTTT.

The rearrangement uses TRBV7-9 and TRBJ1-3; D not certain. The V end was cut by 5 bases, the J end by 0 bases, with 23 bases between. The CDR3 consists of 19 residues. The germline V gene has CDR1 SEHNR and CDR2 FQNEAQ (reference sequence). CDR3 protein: CASSTSDLKRPNSGNTIYF. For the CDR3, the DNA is TGTGCCAGCAGCACCAGCGACTTAAAGAGGCCTAACTCTGGAAACACCATATATTTT. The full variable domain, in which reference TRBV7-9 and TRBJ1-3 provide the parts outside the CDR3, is DTGVSQNPRHKITKRGQNVTFRCDPISEHNRLYWYRQTLGQGPEFLTYFQNEAQLEKSRLLSDRFSAERPKGSFSTLEIQRTEQGDSAMYLCASSTSDLKRPNSGNTIYFGEGSWLTVV.